A few counts support the clone carrying this TCR beta chain. Its matching antigen is unknown. The data originate from a study of blood T cells in healthy people across ages. Findings and caveats of the study: Unsorted PBMCs blocked a conclusive comparison of naive and antigen-experienced cells.

Those donating, healthy Caucasian individuals from Russia, were aged about 6 to 100. Germline V gene sequence: CDR1 DFQATT, CDR2 SNEGSKA (reference sequence). This CDR3 region has 16 residues. J was trimmed by 4 bases and V by 3 bases; bases with no gene match: 7. Combining a sample-barcoded 5' primer with a J-beta primer mix, a second PCR ran for roughly 7 to 12 cycles. MiXCR was run by TCRdb on the 5' RACE reads, yielding one entry per CDR3 protein. The table lists hundreds of thousands of distinct CDR3 sequences, around two fifths of them singletons, with 25% to 35% in the top ten. V and J are TRBV20-1 and TRBJ2-3; 13 nucleotides align to TRBD2. Sequencing was done on a sample of blood. The sequence was collected from an elderly man in good health. For the CDR3, the DNA is TGCAGTGCTAGCGTGAGGACTAGCGGGAGCGCAGATACGCAGTATTTT. This sequence encodes CSASVRTSGSADTQYF.